Sequencing of this T cell receptor (beta chain) was carried out in a study of T cells after somatic rescue of genetic block. The method was immunoSEQ multiplex PCR; TCRdb's version includes in-frame clones alone and lacks a portion of them. Seen here are tens of thousands of clones, around 90% observed once, and the top ten hold around 3%. With V trimmed by 0 bases and J by 0 bases, 6 bases remained unmatched. Germline CDR1 SGDLS, CDR2 YYNGEE. This CDR3 comprises 16 residues. The clonotype originates from a man between 35 and 55 years old. What was sequenced was peripheral blood mononuclear cells (PBMCs). The J gene is TRBJ2-7, the V gene TRBV9; the match to TRBD2 covers 7 bases. The CDR3 DNA follows: TGTGCCAGCAGCGTAGCCCCGGGAGGCTTCTCCTACGAGCAGTACTTC. This encodes CASSVAPGGFSYEQYF.